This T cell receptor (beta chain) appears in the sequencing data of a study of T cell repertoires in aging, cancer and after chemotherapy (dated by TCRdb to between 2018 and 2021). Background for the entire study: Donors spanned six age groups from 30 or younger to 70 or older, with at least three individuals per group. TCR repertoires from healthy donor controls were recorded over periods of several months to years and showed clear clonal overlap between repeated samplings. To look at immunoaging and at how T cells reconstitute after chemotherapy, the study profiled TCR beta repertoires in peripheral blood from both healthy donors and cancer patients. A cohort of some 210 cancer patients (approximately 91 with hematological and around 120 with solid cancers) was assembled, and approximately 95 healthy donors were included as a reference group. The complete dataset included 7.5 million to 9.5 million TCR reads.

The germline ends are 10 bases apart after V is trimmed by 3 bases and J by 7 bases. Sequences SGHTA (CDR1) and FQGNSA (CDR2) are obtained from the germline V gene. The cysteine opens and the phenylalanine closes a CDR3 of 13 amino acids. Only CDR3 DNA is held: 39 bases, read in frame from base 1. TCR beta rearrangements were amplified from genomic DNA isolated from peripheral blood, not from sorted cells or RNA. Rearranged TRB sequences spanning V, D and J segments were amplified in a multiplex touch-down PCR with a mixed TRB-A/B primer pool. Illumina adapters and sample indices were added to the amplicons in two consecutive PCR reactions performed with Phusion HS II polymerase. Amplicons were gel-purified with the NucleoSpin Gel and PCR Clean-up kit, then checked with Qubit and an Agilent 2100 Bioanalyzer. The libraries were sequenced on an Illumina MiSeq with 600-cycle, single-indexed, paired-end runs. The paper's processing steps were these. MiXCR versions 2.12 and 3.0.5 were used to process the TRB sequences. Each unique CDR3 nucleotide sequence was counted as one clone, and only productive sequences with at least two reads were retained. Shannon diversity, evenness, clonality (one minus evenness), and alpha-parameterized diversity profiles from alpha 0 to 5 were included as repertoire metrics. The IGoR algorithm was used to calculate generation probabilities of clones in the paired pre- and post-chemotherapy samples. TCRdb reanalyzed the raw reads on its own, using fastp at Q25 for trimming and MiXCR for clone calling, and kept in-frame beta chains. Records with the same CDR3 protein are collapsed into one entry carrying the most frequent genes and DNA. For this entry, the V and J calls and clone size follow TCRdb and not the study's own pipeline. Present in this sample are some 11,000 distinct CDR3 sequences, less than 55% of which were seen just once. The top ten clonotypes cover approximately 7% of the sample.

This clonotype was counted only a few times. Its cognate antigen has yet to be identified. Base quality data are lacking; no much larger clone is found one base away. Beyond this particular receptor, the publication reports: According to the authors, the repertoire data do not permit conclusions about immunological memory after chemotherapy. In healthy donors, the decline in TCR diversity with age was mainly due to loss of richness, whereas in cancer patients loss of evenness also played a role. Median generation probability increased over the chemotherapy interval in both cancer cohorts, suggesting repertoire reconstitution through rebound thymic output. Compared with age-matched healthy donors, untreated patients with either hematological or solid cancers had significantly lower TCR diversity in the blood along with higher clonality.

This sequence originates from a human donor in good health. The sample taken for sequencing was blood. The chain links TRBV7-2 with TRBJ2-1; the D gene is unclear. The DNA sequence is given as TGTGCCAGCAGCTTGATAATACGGAATGAGCAGTTCTTC. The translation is CASSLIIRNEQFF.